A selection of T cell receptor beta chains follows, all from one sample in a study of blood T cell repertoires in COVID-19. Clones were read by immunoSEQ multiplex PCR, and TCRdb kept only the in-frame ones, dropping some. In the table there are over 350,000 clones, 88% of which are singletons. Sample: PBMCs or T cells enriched from blood (not recorded which). These receptors were obtained from a woman younger than 35 who had recovered from COVID-19. Each CDR3 is given with its conserved first and last residue. The D gene is left open where the match is weak. Not every row has a clone size; where given, it reads once, few, many or a size class.

d_call clone_size j_call v_call cdr3_aa cdr3_nt
. . TRBJ1-5 TRBV28 CASSRNRGNPQHF TGTGCCAGCAGTAGAAACCGGGGGAATCCCCAGCATTTT
. . TRBJ1-1 TRBV7-2 CASSPWAVAGAFF TGTGCCAGCAGCCCTTGGGCGGTGGCGGGGGCTTTCTTT
. . TRBJ1-1 TRBV19 CASSWQGNGNAEAFF TGTGCCAGTAGTTGGCAGGGGAACGGAAATGCTGAAGCTTTCTTT
TRBD1 . TRBJ2-2 TRBV7-3 CASSAQGAGELFF TGTGCCAGCAGCGCGCAGGGGGCCGGGGAGCTGTTTTTT
. . TRBJ2-3 TRBV4-1 CASSHGGSGDTQYF TGCGCCAGCAGCCACGGGGGTTCCGGAGATACGCAGTATTTT
TRBD2 . TRBJ2-7 TRBV4-3 CASSQAKASGTYEQYF TGCGCCAGCAGCCAAGCGAAAGCTAGCGGGACCTACGAGCAGTACTTC
TRBD1 . TRBJ1-2 TRBV7-2 CASSTAGTESLGYGYTF TGTGCCAGCAGTACCGCCGGGACAGAATCGCTAGGCTATGGCTACACCTTC
. once TRBJ1-1 TRBV6-5 CASSYSMESEAFF TGTGCCAGCAGTTACTCTATGGAGTCCGAAGCTTTCTTT
. . TRBJ1-1 TRBV4-1 CASLRTATEAFF TGCGCCAGCCTACGGACAGCCACTGAAGCTTTCTTT
TRBD2 . TRBJ2-3 TRBV7-9 CASSLVWTSDADTQYF TGTGCCAGCAGCTTAGTGTGGACTAGCGATGCAGATACGCAGTATTTT
. few TRBJ1-1 TRBV5-3 CARPVGGRNTEAFF TGTGCCAGACCTGTCGGAGGGAGGAACACTGAAGCTTTCTTT
. . TRBJ1-5 TRBV18 CASSLSQGNNQPQHF TGTGCCAGCTCCCTGTCCCAGGGGAACAATCAGCCCCAGCATTTT
. . TRBJ1-4 TRBV5-1 CASSPDRKNANEKLFF TGCGCCAGCAGCCCGGACAGAAAAAACGCTAATGAAAAACTGTTTTTT
. . TRBJ2-7 TRBV20-1 CSATPQTQDIF TGCAGTGCTACCCCCCAGACCCAGGATATTTTC
. . TRBJ1-5 TRBV18 CASSPTTGWDQPQHF TGTGCCAGCTCACCGACGACTGGCTGGGATCAGCCCCAGCATTTT
TRBD1 once TRBJ1-6 TRBV7-9 CASSPLDRGVGNSPLHF TGTGCCAGCAGCCCCTTGGACAGGGGAGTTGGTAATTCACCCCTCCACTTT
. . TRBJ1-2 TRBV4-1 CASSQEGRFLDGYTF TGCGCCAGCAGCCAAGAGGGCAGGTTTTTGGATGGCTACACCTTC
. . TRBJ2-1 TRBV9 CASSVDPRRDRLNEQFF TGTGCCAGCAGCGTAGACCCCCGGCGGGACCGACTCAATGAGCAGTTCTTC
. . TRBJ1-1 TRBV6-1 CASSENRPRLRGEAFF TGTGCCAGCAGTGAAAATAGGCCGCGGTTGAGAGGTGAAGCTTTCTTT
TRBD2 . TRBJ2-7 TRBV24-1 CATRSPGGGPSYEQYF TGTGCCACCAGATCGCCCGGGGGGGGCCCCTCCTACGAGCAGTACTTC
TRBD2 . TRBJ2-1 TRBV5-4 CASSARGLAGDEQFF TGTGCCAGCAGCGCGCGTGGACTAGCGGGGGATGAGCAGTTCTTC
. . TRBJ2-3 TRBV6-6 CASRIEATTDTQYF TGTGCCAGCAGGATCGAGGCCACCACAGATACGCAGTATTTT
TRBD1 . TRBJ1-2 TRBV29-1 CSVEGTGVDYGYTF TGCAGCGTTGAAGGGACAGGGGTCGACTATGGCTACACCTTC
. . TRBJ1-6 TRBV24-1 CATRGNINSPLHF TGTGCCACCCGAGGTAACATTAATTCACCCCTCCACTTT
TRBD1 . TRBJ1-1 TRBV7-3 CASSPTSTGVLAEAFF TGTGCCAGCAGCCCCACCTCAACAGGGGTTCTGGCTGAAGCTTTCTTT
TRBD1 . TRBJ1-6 TRBV5-4 CASRNDRDSPLHF TGTGCCAGCAGAAACGACAGGGATTCACCCCTCCACTTT
. . TRBJ2-3 TRBV5-6 CASSRSTDTQYF TGTGCCAGCAGTCGGAGCACAGATACGCAGTATTTT
. . TRBJ1-2 TRBV2 CASSEMGDGYTF TGTGCCAGCAGTGAGATGGGCGATGGCTACACCTTC
. . TRBJ1-2 TRBV30 CAWSVQRGDGYTF TGTGCCTGGAGTGTACAGCGGGGGGATGGCTACACCTTC
TRBD1 few TRBJ2-1 TRBV9 CASSVSLLAGTGNYNEQFF TGTGCCAGCAGCGTATCCCTCCTGGCCGGGACAGGAAACTACAATGAGCAGTTCTTC
. . TRBJ2-3 TRBV10-3 CAINQQITDTQYF TGTGCCATCAACCAACAGATTACAGATACGCAGTATTTT
. . TRBJ2-7 TRBV11-2 CASSLGGGPVGEQYF TGTGCCAGCAGCTTAGGGGGGGGGCCCGTGGGCGAGCAGTACTTC
. . TRBJ1-1 TRBV27 CASSPQGLLAMNTEAFF TGTGCCAGCAGTCCTCAGGGACTATTGGCCATGAACACTGAAGCTTTCTTT
TRBD1 . TRBJ1-5 TRBV4-1 CASSQGDRDNQPQHF TGCGCCAGCAGCCAAGGGGACAGGGACAATCAGCCCCAGCATTTT
. . TRBJ2-7 TRBV24-1 CATSDWDTPYEQYF TGTGCCACCAGTGATTGGGACACCCCCTACGAGCAGTACTTC
TRBD1 once TRBJ2-7 TRBV19 CASSARTGLEQYF TGTGCCAGTAGCGCTCGGACAGGGCTGGAGCAGTACTTC
TRBD2 . TRBJ2-7 TRBV6-5 CASSYSSGGPYEQYF TGTGCCAGCAGTTACTCTAGCGGGGGCCCCTACGAGCAGTACTTC
. . TRBJ1-2 TRBV11-2 CASSLKAGYGYTF TGTGCCAGCAGCCTAAAGGCGGGCTACGGCTACACCTTC
. . TRBJ1-4 TRBV28 CASSLGAGGREKLFF TGTGCCAGCAGTTTAGGGGCGGGAGGACGAGAAAAACTGTTTTTT
TRBD2 many TRBJ2-4 TRBV19 CASSIPWTSALNIQYF TGTGCCAGTAGTATCCCCTGGACTAGCGCTTTGAACATTCAGTACTTC
TRBD1 . TRBJ2-2 TRBV7-9 CASSRGGDTGELFF TGTGCCAGCAGCCGAGGGGGCGACACCGGGGAGCTGTTTTTT
TRBD1 . TRBJ1-5 TRBV30 CAWSVALTGGPWNQPQHF TGTGCCTGGAGTGTAGCCCTCACAGGGGGCCCCTGGAATCAGCCCCAGCATTTT
TRBD1 . TRBJ1-2 TRBV13 CASSLGTGNYGYTF TGTGCCAGCAGCCTGGGGACAGGGAACTATGGCTACACCTTC
. . TRBJ1-1 TRBV11-2 CASSLPGNTEAFF TGTGCCAGCAGCTTACCGGGGAACACTGAAGCTTTCTTT
TRBD1 once TRBJ2-1 TRBV7-3 CASSSRTGGSYNEQFF TGTGCCAGCAGCTCCCGGACAGGGGGGTCCTACAATGAGCAGTTCTTC
. . TRBJ2-7 TRBV15 CATSREVVSYEQYF TGTGCCACCAGCAGGGAGGTAGTCTCCTACGAGCAGTACTTC
. . TRBJ1-2 TRBV7-2 CASSQAEGGYTF TGTGCCAGCAGCCAAGCGGAGGGGGGCTACACCTTC
. . TRBJ1-1 TRBV28 CASSFSGSYTEAFF TGTGCCAGCAGTTTTTCGGGGTCGTACACTGAAGCTTTCTTT
TRBD2 . TRBJ2-7 TRBV5-3 CARSLAGTSGGGSKQYF TGTGCCAGAAGCCTAGCCGGCACTAGCGGGGGCGGGTCGAAGCAGTACTTC
. . TRBJ1-2 TRBV6-5 CASTRGQLNYGYTF TGTGCCAGCACCCGAGGACAGCTAAACTATGGCTACACCTTC
TRBD1 . TRBJ2-6 TRBV3-1/TRBV3-2 CASSQVSTGGSSGANVLTF TGTGCCAGCAGCCAAGTGTCGACAGGGGGATCCTCTGGGGCCAACGTCCTGACTTTC
. . TRBJ1-5 TRBV28 CASLGRLRMGTYQPQHF TGTGCCAGCCTCGGCCGACTCAGAATGGGGACTTATCAGCCCCAGCATTTT
. few TRBJ1-6 TRBV3-1/TRBV3-2 CASSQVPDSPLHF TGTGCCAGCAGCCAAGTCCCAGATTCACCCCTCCACTTT
. . TRBJ1-5 TRBV5-1 CASSLGPRGNQPQHF TGCGCCAGCAGCTTGGGACCCCGGGGCAATCAGCCCCAGCATTTT
. . TRBJ1-3 TRBV18 CASSPNSPDTIYF TGTGCCAGCTCACCAAACAGTCCGGACACCATATATTTT
. . TRBJ1-5 TRBV15 CATSRDKGGNQPQHF TGTGCCACCAGCAGAGATAAGGGCGGGAATCAGCCCCAGCATTTT
. . TRBJ2-5 TRBV21-1 CASSTKTQYF TGTGCCAGCAGCACTAAGACCCAGTACTTC